This is a list of T cell receptor beta chains from one sample in a study of shared clonotypes between healthy human individuals. Profiled with immunoSEQ multiplex PCR; TCRdb holds only in-frame clones, not every one. The table records 1.5 million to 2.5 million clones, roughly 95% of them present only once. The sample taken for sequencing was naive CD8+ T cells sorted from blood. These receptors were collected from a man between 18 and 35 years old in good health. CDR3s include the opening cysteine and the closing phenylalanine or tryptophan. D genes are given only for firm matches. The listing skips clone size in some rows; elsewhere it reads once, few, many or a size class.

V	J	size	D	CDR3	DNA
TRBV5-1	TRBJ1-2	NA	NA	CASSLGGGGYGYTF	TGCGCCAGCAGCTTGGGAGGGGGAGGGTATGGCTACACCTTC
TRBV7-9	TRBJ2-1	NA	TRBD2	CASSASGRPPGRYNEQFF	TGTGCCAGCAGCGCTAGCGGGAGGCCCCCCGGACGCTACAATGAGCAGTTCTTC
TRBV4-1	TRBJ2-5	NA	NA	CASSQATSPHETQYF	TGCGCCAGCAGCCAAGCGACGTCGCCCCACGAGACCCAGTACTTC
TRBV6-5	TRBJ2-7	NA	TRBD1	CASSYQTGAPYEQYF	TGTGCCAGCAGTTACCAGACAGGGGCCCCCTACGAGCAGTACTTC
TRBV29-1	TRBJ1-1	NA	NA	CSATENTEAFF	TGCAGCGCGACAGAGAACACTGAAGCTTTCTTT
TRBV5-6	TRBJ1-2	NA	NA	CASSLAGSQTYGYTF	TGTGCCAGCAGCTTGGCAGGTTCCCAAACCTATGGCTACACCTTC
TRBV28	TRBJ2-3	NA	NA	CATVRGASTDTQYF	TGTGCCACAGTTAGGGGGGCTAGCACAGATACGCAGTATTTT
TRBV2	TRBJ1-2	NA	TRBD1	CASSLGQGGYGYTF	TGTGCCAGCAGTCTGGGACAGGGAGGTTATGGCTACACCTTC
TRBV11-2	TRBJ2-7	NA	TRBD2	CASSWSGGSYEQYF	TGTGCCAGCAGCTGGAGCGGGGGGTCCTACGAGCAGTACTTC
TRBV28	TRBJ1-5	NA	NA	CASQEAVLSNQPQHF	TGTGCCTCCCAAGAGGCAGTTCTTAGCAATCAGCCCCAGCATTTT
TRBV5-8	TRBJ2-7	NA	NA	CASSLYRLSSYEQYF	TGTGCCAGCAGCTTGTATAGATTGAGCTCCTACGAGCAGTACTTC
TRBV5-1	TRBJ2-1	NA	TRBD2	CASSSSLAGYNEQFF	TGCGCCAGCAGCTCTAGTCTAGCGGGTTACAATGAGCAGTTCTTC
TRBV4-1	TRBJ2-7	NA	TRBD1	CASSQYGTATYEQYF	TGCGCCAGCAGCCAATACGGGACAGCCACCTACGAGCAGTACTTC
TRBV19	TRBJ2-7	NA	NA	CASSMETGSYEQYF	TGTGCCAGTAGTATGGAGACAGGCTCCTACGAGCAGTACTTC
TRBV28	TRBJ2-3	NA	NA	CASSLVASGVSTDTQYF	TGTGCCAGCAGTTTAGTAGCCTCAGGGGTGAGCACAGATACGCAGTATTTT
TRBV4-1	TRBJ1-6	NA	NA	CASSQEFGGYPNSPLHF	TGCGCCAGCAGCCAAGAATTTGGAGGCTACCCTAATTCACCCCTCCACTTT
TRBV7-2	TRBJ2-1	NA	TRBD2	CASSLGWTSGYNEQFF	TGTGCCAGCAGCTTAGGGTGGACTAGCGGTTACAATGAGCAGTTCTTC
TRBV7-3	TRBJ2-2	NA	TRBD1	CASSHDRDPNTGELFF	TGTGCCAGCAGTCACGACAGGGATCCGAACACCGGGGAGCTGTTTTTT
TRBV4-3	TRBJ1-4	NA	TRBD1	CASSGEIGQGKIGENEKLFF	TGCGCCAGCAGCGGGGAAATAGGACAGGGAAAAATAGGGGAGAATGAAAAACTGTTTTTT
TRBV6-5	TRBJ1-3	NA	NA	CASPRLNSGNTIYF	TGTGCCAGCCCGCGACTGAACTCTGGAAACACCATATATTTT
TRBV2	TRBJ1-4	NA	NA	CASTPDTNEKLFF	TGTGCCTCTACCCCCGACACGAACGAAAAACTGTTTTTT
TRBV6-1	TRBJ2-3	NA	TRBD1	CASSARTGITDTQYF	TGTGCCAGCAGTGCCCGGACAGGGATAACAGATACGCAGTATTTT
TRBV9	TRBJ2-1	NA	TRBD2	CASSEASGNEQFF	TGTGCCAGCAGCGAGGCTAGCGGCAATGAGCAGTTCTTC
TRBV7-8	TRBJ2-2	once	TRBD1	CASSDRGRTGELFF	TGTGCCAGCAGCGACAGGGGGCGCACCGGGGAGCTGTTTTTT
TRBV9	TRBJ1-1	once	NA	CASSVGSHSNTEAFF	TGTGCCAGCAGCGTAGGATCCCATTCGAACACTGAAGCTTTCTTT
TRBV9	TRBJ1-3	NA	TRBD1	CASSGTGGDPGNTIYF	TGTGCCAGCAGCGGGACAGGGGGAGACCCTGGAAACACCATATATTTT
TRBV4-1	TRBJ2-1	NA	TRBD2	CASSQRTSGGYEQFF	TGCGCCAGCAGCCAAAGGACTAGCGGGGGTTATGAGCAGTTCTTC
TRBV28	TRBJ2-5	NA	NA	CASSLGAAQETQYF	TGTGCCAGCAGCCTAGGGGCGGCCCAAGAGACCCAGTACTTC
TRBV9	TRBJ2-7	NA	NA	CASSVAGSGALYEQYF	TGTGCCAGCAGCGTAGCTGGGTCAGGGGCGCTCTACGAGCAGTACTTC
TRBV7-9	TRBJ2-2	NA	NA	CASSSPPSRNTGELFF	TGTGCCAGCAGCTCCCCCCCCTCCAGGAACACCGGGGAGCTGTTTTTT
TRBV2	TRBJ2-7	NA	NA	CASSEATGYEQYF	TGTGCCAGCAGTGAAGCGACAGGCTACGAGCAGTACTTC
TRBV7-9	TRBJ2-1	NA	TRBD2	CASSLKTSGSYEQFF	TGTGCCAGCAGCTTAAAAACTAGCGGGAGCTATGAGCAGTTCTTC
TRBV7-8	TRBJ1-1	NA	NA	CASSLAGGVNTEAFF	TGTGCCAGCAGCTTAGCGGGGGGAGTGAACACTGAAGCTTTCTTT
TRBV6-5	TRBJ2-1	once	TRBD2	CATLAGLYNEQFF	TGTGCCACTCTAGCGGGTCTTTACAATGAGCAGTTCTTC
TRBV6-1	TRBJ2-3	NA	NA	CASSPRDRVTDTQYF	TGTGCCAGCAGTCCGCGGGACAGAGTCACAGATACGCAGTATTTT
TRBV7-9	TRBJ2-7	few	NA	CASSLESSYEQYF	TGTGCCAGCAGCCTGGAGAGCTCCTACGAGCAGTACTTC
TRBV20-1	TRBJ2-3	NA	NA	CSASPGDTQYF	TGCAGTGCCTCTCCAGGGGATACGCAGTATTTT
TRBV9	TRBJ2-1	NA	TRBD2	CASSASGGPYNEQFF	TGTGCCAGCAGCGCGAGCGGGGGCCCCTACAATGAGCAGTTCTTC
TRBV5-4	TRBJ1-2	NA	TRBD1	CASSLDRLHLFYGYTF	TGTGCCAGCAGTCTGGACAGGCTCCACCTGTTCTATGGCTACACCTTC
TRBV7-3	TRBJ2-3	NA	TRBD2	CASSPDPAGGEADTQYF	TGTGCCAGCAGCCCCGACCCAGCGGGGGGCGAGGCAGATACGCAGTATTTT
TRBV5-1	TRBJ2-4	NA	NA	CASSLASGNIQYF	TGCGCCAGCAGCTTGGCGTCGGGGAACATTCAGTACTTC
TRBV9	TRBJ2-1	NA	NA	CASSADGYNEQFF	TGTGCCAGCAGCGCGGACGGGTACAATGAGCAGTTCTTC
TRBV4-1	TRBJ1-2	NA	TRBD1	CASSQFHGTDYGYTF	TGCGCCAGCAGCCAATTTCACGGGACAGACTATGGCTACACCTTC
TRBV28	TRBJ1-2	NA	NA	CASSLGGQYGGYTF	TGTGCCAGCAGTCTCGGAGGACAGTACGGTGGCTACACCTTC
TRBV2	TRBJ2-1	NA	TRBD1	CASAGQGNYNEQFF	TGTGCCAGCGCCGGACAGGGCAATTACAATGAGCAGTTCTTC